The 19 T cell receptor beta chains below come from one sample, sequenced in a study of STAT5B mutations in CD4+ large granular lymphocyte leukemia (dated by TCRdb to between 2020 and 2023). The library relied on the immunoSEQ multiplex PCR assay. The table comes from immuneACCESS by way of TCRdb, which keeps in-frame sequences with V and J called. Part of the clones is missing from these tables; in studies checked, under half for an unresolved V gene and the rest for unknown reasons. The table for this sample lists about 40,000 clones; 80% to 90% of them were counted only once. The top ten hold about 3.6% of the sample. Sample: CD4+ T cells from blood buffy coats. The receptors come from a human donor in good health.

The chain is built from TRBV10-3 and TRBJ2-7; no clear D. This CDR3 has 14 residues. The germline V gene has CDR1 ENHRY and CDR2 SYGVKD. The V end was cut by 4 bases, the J end by 0 bases, with 10 bases between. The CDR3 here is CAISGDLSSYEQYF. CDR3 nucleotide sequence: TGTGCCATCAGTGGAGACCTGAGCTCCTACGAGCAGTACTTC.

This sequence joins TRBV4-2 and TRBJ2-2, with 10 bases identical to TRBD2. This CDR3 has 18 amino acids. Germline V gene lookup returns CDR1 LGHNA and CDR2 YNFKEQ. V gave up 0 bases and J gave up 7 bases; unmatched junction bases: 11. The CDR3 DNA is TGTGCCAGCAGCCAAGAAGTTCTGGCTAGCGGGAGTTTCGGGGAGCTGTTTTTT. Its protein product is CASSQEVLASGSFGELFF.

The chain employs TRBV14 and TRBJ1-2; D gene uncertain. V was clipped by 1 base and J by 14 bases, with 14 bases between them. This CDR3 comprises 12 residues. The germline V gene has CDR1 SGHDN and CDR2 FVKESK. CDR3 in amino acids: CASSQGMSQTTF. The CDR3 DNA reads as TGTGCCAGCAGCCAAGGTATGTCACAGACTACCTTC.

This clone appeared once. The V call is TRBV19, the J call TRBJ1-5, with 7 positions matching TRBD1. The CDR3 runs 17 residues. Unmatched junction bases numbered 10, after V lost 3 bases and J lost 2 bases. CDR1 and CDR2 (germline): LNHDA, SQIVND (reference sequence). CDR3 bases: TGTGCCAGTAGTATTCGAAGGCTAGGGACAGGCAATCAGCCCCAGCATTTT. Translated, it gives CASSIRRLGTGNQPQHF.

This clone was seen a few times. The chain has TRBV10-3 and TRBJ1-6; a weak D match, TRBD1 (5 bases). The CDR3 is 15 amino acids. Germline-derived CDR1 and CDR2 are ENHRY and SYGVKD. Trimming stripped 6 bases from V and 5 bases from J, with 14 bases between. The DNA of the CDR3 is TGTGCCATCAGCAAAGGGACGCCCGATAATTCACCCCTCCACTTT. Protein: CAISKGTPDNSPLHF.

The chain carries TRBV30 and TRBJ1-3; no firm D call. The V and J ends lost 8 bases and 0 bases respectively, with 11 bases between them. CDR1 GTSNPN and CDR2 SVGIG come from the germline V gene (reference sequence). This CDR3 comprises 13 residues. The CDR3 region has the DNA TGTGCCAGTGCCCAAATCTCTGGAAACACCATATATTTT. Its translation: CASAQISGNTIYF.

The V call is TRBV15, the J call TRBJ1-4; possible D gene TRBD1, 5 bases. Germline V lookup: CDR1 LNHNV, CDR2 YYDKDF (reference sequence). Trimming shortened V by 1 base and J by 6 bases, and 15 bases separated the two germline ends. This CDR3 is 16 amino acids long. CDR3 sequence (DNA): TGTGCCACCAGCAGAGCTTTAACCGGGACGGATGAAAAACTGTTTTTT. Translating gives CATSRALTGTDEKLFF. Full variable domain (outside the CDR3, taken from reference TRBV15 and TRBJ1-4): DAMVIQNPRYQVTQFGKPVTLSCSQTLNHNVMYWYQQKSSQAPKLLFHYYDKDFNNEADTPDNFQSRRPNTSFCFLDIRSPGLGDTAMYLCATSRALTGTDEKLFFGSGTQLSVL.

The chain joins TRBV30 to TRBJ1-6; 11 nucleotides match TRBD1. The CDR3 sequence is 13 residues long. CDR1 GTSNPN and CDR2 SVGIG come from the germline V gene (reference sequence). Trimming removed 6 bases from V and 9 bases from J; junction bases left unmatched: 4. The CDR3: CACLGTGGSPLHF. As DNA, the CDR3 is TGTGCCTGCCTCGGGACAGGGGGTTCACCCCTCCACTTT.

The chain recombines TRBV5-6 with TRBJ2-2; 10 bases agree with TRBD2. This CDR3 is 17 amino acids long. The junction had 2 bases not matched to a gene; V was cut back by 0 bases and J by 0 bases. Germline assignment: CDR1 SGHDT and CDR2 YYEEEE. For the CDR3, the DNA is TGTGCCAGCAGCTTGGCCGGACTAGCGGCGAACACCGGGGAGCTGTTTTTT. Its translation: CASSLAGLAANTGELFF. Full variable domain (missing parts from reference TRBV5-6 and TRBJ2-2): DAGVTQSPTHLIKTRGQQVTLRCSPKSGHDTVSWYQQALGQGPQFIFQYYEEEERQRGNFPDRFSGHQFPNYSSELNVNALLLGDSALYLCASSLAGLAANTGELFFGEGSRLTVL.

The rearrangement links TRBV30 to TRBJ1-2, with 7 bases aligning to TRBD1. This CDR3 is built from 15 residues. The germline CDR1 and CDR2 sequences are GTSNPN and SVGIG (reference sequence). The ends lost 0 bases at V and 6 bases at J; junction bases unmatched: 10. Written as DNA, the CDR3 is TGTGCCTGGAGTGTCCTACAGGGGTTGCGGGATGGCTACACCTTC. This encodes CAWSVLQGLRDGYTF.

This CDR3 reads CASSPQGGGGLYEQYF. CDR3 nucleotides: TGTGCCAGCAGCCCACAGGGAGGGGGGGGCCTCTACGAGCAGTACTTC. V is TRBV7-2 and J is TRBJ2-7, with D maybe TRBD2 (7 bases). The CDR3 consists of 16 residues. From germline, CDR1 is SGHTA and CDR2 FQGNSA. Trimming cost V 5 bases and J 3 bases, with 20 bases left between them.

Comments on this clone: This sample includes further DNA sequences coding for the same CDR3. V and J are TRBV5-4 and TRBJ1-5; D is possibly TRBD1 (5 bases). Trimming cost V 0 bases and J 4 bases, with 8 bases left between them. This CDR3 spans 14 amino acids. Germline CDR1 SGHNT, CDR2 YYREEE (reference sequence). CDR3 sequence: CASSLAGGNQPQHF. The CDR3 nucleotides read TGTGCCAGCAGCTTGGCCGGGGGGAATCAGCCCCAGCATTTT.

V gene TRBV30 combines with J gene TRBJ2-2; unclear D gene. The V gene lost 2 bases and the J gene lost 1 base, with 2 bases spanning the gap. The CDR3 consists of 12 residues. Germline CDR1 reads GTSNPN; CDR2 reads SVGIG (reference sequence). Here the CDR3 DNA reads TGTGCCTGGAGTCTGAACACCGGGGAGCTGTTTTTT. Translating it yields CAWSLNTGELFF.

Only a few counts were recorded for this clone. The chain couples TRBV14 to TRBJ1-1; no firm D call. The CDR3 extends over 12 amino acids. Trimming took 0 bases from V and 11 from J, leaving 10 bases between them. Germline V lookup: CDR1 SGHDN, CDR2 FVKESK. The CDR3 loop reads CASSQEYRKAFF. The CDR3 DNA sequence: TGTGCCAGCAGCCAAGAATACCGGAAGGCTTTCTTT.

The gene calls are TRBV19 and TRBJ1-2; D is perhaps TRBD1 (5 bases). The CDR3 is made up of 15 amino acids. Germline V gene lookup returns CDR1 LNHDA and CDR2 SQIVND (reference sequence). Trimming pared 4 bases from V and 6 bases from J, leaving 18 bases between. In DNA, the CDR3 is TGTGCCAGTAGTAACCCGGGGAGCAGGGCGGATGGCTACACCTTC. It yields the protein CASSNPGSRADGYTF.

This clone has a handful of counts. The chain employs TRBV2 and TRBJ1-5; no firm D call. The CDR3 is 13 residues long. V was cut by 6 bases and J by 4 bases, with 10 bases left in between. Per the germline V gene, CDR1 is SNHLY and CDR2 is FYNNEI. CDR3 DNA: TGTGCCAGCAGCGCGCAGGTTAATCAGCCCCAGCATTTT. Translating it yields CASSAQVNQPQHF.

The gene calls are TRBV2 and TRBJ2-3; 7 nucleotides line up with TRBD1. CDR3 size: 14 residues. Trimming took 4 bases from V and 4 from J; bases not matched to a gene: 5. Germline V CDR1 and CDR2: SNHLY, FYNNEI. The CDR3 region has the DNA TGTGCCAGCAGTGTGATGGACAGGCCAGATACGCAGTATTTT. This codes for CASSVMDRPDTQYF.

This chain uses TRBV18 with TRBJ1-1, with no clear D. This CDR3 spans 11 amino acids. The V end lost 3 bases, the J end lost 11 bases, and 10 bases lay between the germline ends. The germline V gene encodes CDR1 KGHSH and CDR2 LQKENI. CDR3 nucleotides: TGTGCCAGCTCACCCGACAATGATGCTTTCTTT. Protein: CASSPDNDAFF.

The gene calls are TRBV2 and TRBJ2-3; TRBD2 is a possible D gene (6 bases). The CDR3 has 17 residues. The germline V gene has CDR1 SNHLY and CDR2 FYNNEI. Trimming removed 2 bases at V and 5 bases at J, with 20 bases between. CDR3 loop: CASSEPLGLQRGDTQYF. The CDR3, as DNA: TGTGCCAGCAGTGAACCCTTGGGACTCCAGAGGGGAGATACGCAGTATTTT.